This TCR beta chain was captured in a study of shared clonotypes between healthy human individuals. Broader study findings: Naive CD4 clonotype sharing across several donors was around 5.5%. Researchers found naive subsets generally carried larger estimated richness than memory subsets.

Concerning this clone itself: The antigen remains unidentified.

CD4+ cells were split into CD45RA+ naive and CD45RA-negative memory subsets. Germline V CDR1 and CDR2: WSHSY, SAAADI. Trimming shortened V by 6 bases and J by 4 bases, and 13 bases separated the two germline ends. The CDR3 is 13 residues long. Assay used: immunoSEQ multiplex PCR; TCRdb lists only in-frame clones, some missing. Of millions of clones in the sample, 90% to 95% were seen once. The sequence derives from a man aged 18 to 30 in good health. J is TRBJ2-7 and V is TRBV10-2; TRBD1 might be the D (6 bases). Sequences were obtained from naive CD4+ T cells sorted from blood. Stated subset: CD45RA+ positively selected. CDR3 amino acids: CASRTDRRYEQYF. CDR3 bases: TGCGCCAGCAGGACCGACAGGAGATACGAGCAGTACTTC.